This TCR beta chain was recorded in a study of blood T cells in healthy people across ages. The second PCR ran roughly 7 to 12 cycles with a sample-barcoded 5' primer and J-beta primers. Researchers report that each sample yielded at least 2.5 million CDR3-containing paired-end reads. TCRdb redid the calling of the 5' RACE reads with MiXCR, one entry per CDR3 protein. This sample has some 1 million distinct CDR3 sequences, with roughly 45% found just once. The length of the CDR3 is 13 residues. V lost 7 bases and J lost 0, with 4 bases in between. Ranging in age from about 6 to 100, the donors were healthy Caucasian individuals from Russia. With each sample, at least 5 micrograms of total RNA were extracted.

The clonotype originates from a woman aged 60-70 years in good health. This chain joins TRBV12-3 or TRBV12-4 and TRBJ1-6; D gene uncertain. The specimen sequenced was blood. The CDR3 coding sequence is TGTGCCAGCAAGAGCTCCTATAATTCACCCCTCCACTTT. Amino acid sequence: CASKSSYNSPLHF.